What follows are 6 T cell receptor beta chains derived from one specimen sequenced in a study of CD8+CD57+ T cells in acquired aplastic anemia. Profiles of TCR beta VDJ and CDR3 were generated from a genomic DNA template. TCRdb called the reads again in MiXCR, with one record for every CDR3 protein. Among 300,000 or so distinct CDR3 sequences, around three fifths were seen once, and the ten largest hold 8%. The sequencing sample was made of sorted CD4+, CD8+, or CD8+CD57+ T cells (not recorded which) from PBMCs. All receptors derive from a human donor with severe aplastic anemia or a healthy control (not recorded which).

The chain carries TRBV24-1 and TRBJ2-5, with 10 bases identical to TRBD2. CDR3 size: 18 residues. CDR1 KGHDR and CDR2 SFDVKD come from the germline V gene. The V gene end was trimmed by 4 bases and the J gene end by 4 bases; junction bases not matched to a gene: 14. The CDR3 nucleotides are TGTGCCACCAGTGACGATCGGGTGCTAGCGGGGGAAGGAGAGACCCAGTACTTC. Its protein is CATSDDRVLAGEGETQYF.

This clonotype was counted between two and nine times. This chain uses TRBV24-1 with TRBJ2-5; D gene uncertain. The germline gives CDR1 KGHDR, CDR2 SFDVKD. Trimming took 8 bases from V and 5 from J, leaving 11 bases between them. There are 12 residues in the CDR3. CDR3 coding DNA: TGTGCCACCATGTCCCCCGCGGAGACCCAGTACTTC. Amino acids: CATMSPAETQYF.

V and J are TRBV7-3 and TRBJ1-1; no clear D. Germline V lookup: CDR1 SGHTA, CDR2 FQGTGA. Trimming removed 6 bases at V and 1 base at J, with 9 bases between. CDR3 length: 13 residues. CDR3 nucleotides: TGTGCCAGCAGGGGAGAGCCGAACACTGAAGCTTTCTTT. Amino acid sequence: CASRGEPNTEAFF.

This clonotype appeared a few times. The J gene is TRBJ1-1, the V gene TRBV28; TRBD1 aligns across 8 bases. This CDR3 has 15 amino acids. Germline values: CDR1 MDHEN, CDR2 SYDVKM. V lost 7 bases and J lost 6; bases outside the gene matches: 13. CDR3 protein: CASTLRAGGLPEAFF. The CDR3 DNA reads as TGTGCCAGCACCCTTCGGGCAGGGGGCTTGCCTGAAGCTTTCTTT.

A few counts support this clonotype. The chain combines TRBV15 with TRBJ2-7; D is possibly TRBD1 (5 bases). The CDR3 contains 15 residues. The V gene lost 4 bases and the J gene lost 5 bases, with 18 bases spanning the gap. The V gene's germline CDR1 is LNHNV and CDR2 YYDKDF (reference sequence). The CDR3 DNA reads as TGTGCCACCAGCACACCCCACAGGTCTTCTGACGAGCAGTACTTC. This encodes CATSTPHRSSDEQYF.

V usage is TRBV7-6 and J usage is TRBJ2-1, with D perhaps TRBD1 or TRBD2 (7 bases each). The germline gives CDR1 SGHVS, CDR2 FNYEAQ. Trimming removed 4 bases from V and 8 bases from J, with 27 bases in between. The CDR3 is made up of 18 amino acids. CDR3: CASSSVVSSRGGLHEQFF. The CDR3 DNA follows: TGTGCCAGCAGCTCAGTGGTTTCGAGCAGGGGGGGGCTCCATGAGCAGTTCTTC.